This T cell receptor (beta chain) was sequenced in a study of shared clonotypes between healthy human individuals. Whole-study context: Per donor, CD8 memory used one plate, CD8 naive used two, CD4 memory used three and CD4 naive used three. Study findings and constraints: Of the naive CD4 clonotypes, about 5.4% were shared across a few donors.

This clone was counted a single time. Its cognate antigen is unknown. Repertoires were generated with immunoSEQ multiplex PCR, while TCRdb's copy carries only in-frame clones and drops some. The sample lists roughly 1,100,000 clones, around 74% occurring once. Germline V gene data show CDR1 as SGHDT and CDR2 as YYEEEE. The V and J ends lost 0 bases and 14 bases respectively, with 15 bases between them. The CDR3 runs to 13 residues. CD45RA+ naive and CD45RA-negative memory subsets were separated from CD4+ cells. This clonotype was obtained from a man between 18 and 29 years old in good health. The J gene is TRBJ2-1, the V gene TRBV5-6; unclear D gene. Sequenced sample: memory CD4+ T cells sorted from blood. Subset specified: CD45RA-negative fraction. CDR3 nucleotide sequence: TGTGCCAGCAGCTTGGGGGTAGGTGGATGGGAGTTCTTC. It codes for CASSLGVGGWEFF. The variable domain in full, with the rest retrieved from reference TRBV5-6 and TRBJ2-1, is DAGVTQSPTHLIKTRGQQVTLRCSPKSGHDTVSWYQQALGQGPQFIFQYYEEEERQRGNFPDRFSGHQFPNYSSELNVNALLLGDSALYLCASSLGVGGWEFFGPGTRLTVL.